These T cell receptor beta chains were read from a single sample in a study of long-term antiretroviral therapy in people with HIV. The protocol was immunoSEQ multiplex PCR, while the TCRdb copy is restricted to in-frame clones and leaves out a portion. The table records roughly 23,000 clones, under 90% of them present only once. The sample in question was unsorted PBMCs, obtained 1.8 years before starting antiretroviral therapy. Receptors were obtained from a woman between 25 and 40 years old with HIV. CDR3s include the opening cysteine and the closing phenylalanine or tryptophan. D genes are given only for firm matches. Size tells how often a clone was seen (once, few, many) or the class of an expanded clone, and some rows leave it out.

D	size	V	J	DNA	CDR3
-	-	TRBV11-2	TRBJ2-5	TGTGCCAGCAGCTTAGCTCTTTACGAGGGCGCGGAGACCCAGTACTTC	CASSLALYEGAETQYF
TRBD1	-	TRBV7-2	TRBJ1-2	TGTGCCAGCAGCTTCCCCCGGGACAGGGCCTTCGACTATGGCTACACCTTC	CASSFPRDRAFDYGYTF
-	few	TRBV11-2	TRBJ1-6	TGTGCCAGCAGCTTAGCCGGGTCCCCCAATTCACCCCTCCACTTT	CASSLAGSPNSPLHF
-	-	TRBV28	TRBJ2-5	TGTGCCAGCAGTTTCAGTTTGCAGAGAGAGACCCAGTACTTC	CASSFSLQRETQYF
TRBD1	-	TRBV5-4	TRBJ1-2	TGTGCCAGCAGCTCGCAGGGGGCCTTAGCTGGCTACACCTTC	CASSSQGALAGYTF
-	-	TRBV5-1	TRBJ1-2	TGCGCCAGCAGCTTGGAAGATAACTATGGCTACACCTTC	CASSLEDNYGYTF
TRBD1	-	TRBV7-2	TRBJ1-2	TGTGCCAGCAGCTTAGAACAGGGGGCTCATGGCTACACCTTC	CASSLEQGAHGYTF
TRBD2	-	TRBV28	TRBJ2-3	TGTGCCAGCAGCGGGGGGGCTGGCACAGATACGCAGTATTTT	CASSGGAGTDTQYF
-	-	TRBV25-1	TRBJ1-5	TGTGCCAGCAGTGAAGGGGCTGGTAGCAATCAGCCCCAGCATTTT	CASSEGAGSNQPQHF
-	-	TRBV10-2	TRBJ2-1	TGCGCCAGCAGTTACCTCAGGGACGATGAGCAGTTCTTC	CASSYLRDDEQFF
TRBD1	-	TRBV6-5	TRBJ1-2	TGTGCCAGCAGTTACTCGGGACAGGGAAACTATGGCTACACCTTC	CASSYSGQGNYGYTF
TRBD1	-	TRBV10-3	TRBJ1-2	TGTGCCGTCACAGGGGCTAACTATGGCTACACCTTC	CAVTGANYGYTF
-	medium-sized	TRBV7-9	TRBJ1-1	TGTGCCAGCAGCGGGGGGACGGGAATGAACACTGAAGCTTTCTTT	CASSGGTGMNTEAFF
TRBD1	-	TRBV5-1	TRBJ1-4	TGCGCCAACAGCTTGGAACAGGGGGCTGTAAAACTGTTTTTT	CANSLEQGAVKLFF